The text below deals with one T cell receptor beta chain. What it binds is not known. This record comes from a study of spatial heterogeneity in lung cancer. Overall study findings and caveats: Ubiquitous expanded tumor TCRs showed up in blood more at resection than follow-up.

TCR cDNA molecules each carried a unique molecular identifier. TCRdb re-analysed the 5' RACE reads in MiXCR, keeping a single row per CDR3 protein. Of 15,000 or so distinct CDR3 sequences listed, under 14% are singletons. In germline, CDR1 is LNHNV, CDR2 YYDKDF (reference sequence). This CDR3 has 15 residues. Deletions cut 1 base from V and 2 bases from J, with 12 bases between. Time point defined: sample taken at primary tumor resection. Whole RNA, isolated from tumor, nontumor lung or frozen PBMC, was sequenced without prior sorting. The sequence came from a female donor with early-stage non-small cell lung cancer. The sequencing here drew on PBMCs, taken at surgery. The chain links TRBV15 to TRBJ2-7; D perhaps matches TRBD2 (6 bases). DNA for the CDR3: TGTGCCACCAGCAGAGGGGGGGTTTCAACCTACGAGCAGTACTTC. Its translation: CATSRGGVSTYEQYF.